These T cell receptor beta chains were read from a single sample in a study of blood T cell repertoires in COVID-19. Profiled with immunoSEQ multiplex PCR; TCRdb holds only in-frame clones, not every one. The sample holds 100,000 to 150,000 clones, about 80% seen once. Sequenced sample: peripheral blood. The receptor set was obtained from a man aged 35-49 years with active or convalescent COVID-19. The CDR3 runs from the conserved cysteine through the conserved F or W. Each record gives: V gene, clone size, D gene, J gene, CDR3 protein, CDR3 DNA. D genes are given only for firm matches. Where a row states a size, it is once, few, many or the class of an expanded clone; other rows omit it.

V gene: TRBV7-2
clone size: NA
D gene: NA
J gene: TRBJ1-6
CDR3 protein: CASSLLSGGYSPLHF
CDR3 DNA: TGTGCCAGCAGCTTGCTGTCGGGGGGGTATTCACCCCTCCACTTT

V gene: TRBV24-1
clone size: NA
D gene: TRBD2
J gene: TRBJ2-1
CDR3 protein: CATSDLDGGANNEQFF
CDR3 DNA: TGTGCCACCAGTGATTTAGACGGGGGGGCCAACAATGAGCAGTTCTTC

V gene: TRBV6-5
clone size: NA
D gene: NA
J gene: TRBJ2-1
CDR3 protein: CASNTAKSYNEQFF
CDR3 DNA: TGTGCCAGCAATACAGCAAAGTCCTACAATGAGCAGTTCTTC

V gene: TRBV5-4
clone size: NA
D gene: NA
J gene: TRBJ1-2
CDR3 protein: CASSLGGSGDYGYTF
CDR3 DNA: TGTGCCAGCAGCTTAGGGGGTAGTGGGGACTATGGCTACACCTTC

V gene: TRBV23-1
clone size: once
D gene: TRBD2
J gene: TRBJ2-7
CDR3 protein: CASSSPVRLAGGYEQYF
CDR3 DNA: TGCGCCAGCAGTTCCCCGGTTCGGCTAGCGGGAGGTTATGAGCAGTACTTC

V gene: TRBV11-2
clone size: NA
D gene: NA
J gene: TRBJ2-1
CDR3 protein: CASSLVSGEVYNEQFF
CDR3 DNA: TGTGCCAGCAGCTTAGTATCGGGAGAAGTCTACAATGAGCAGTTCTTC

V gene: TRBV28
clone size: NA
D gene: NA
J gene: TRBJ2-2
CDR3 protein: CASRAGAFYGELFF
CDR3 DNA: TGTGCCAGCAGGGCTGGGGCCTTCTACGGGGAGCTGTTTTTT

V gene: TRBV6-5
clone size: NA
D gene: NA
J gene: TRBJ1-2
CDR3 protein: CASRGRADGYTF
CDR3 DNA: TGTGCCAGCAGGGGGCGCGCAGATGGCTACACCTTC

V gene: TRBV7-2
clone size: NA
D gene: TRBD1
J gene: TRBJ1-2
CDR3 protein: CASSSPGGLYGYTF
CDR3 DNA: TGTGCCAGCAGCTCTCCAGGGGGCCTCTATGGCTACACCTTC

V gene: TRBV4-3
clone size: NA
D gene: NA
J gene: TRBJ2-7
CDR3 protein: CASSQVVGAVPYEQYF
CDR3 DNA: TGCGCCAGCAGCCAAGTCGTTGGGGCGGTACCCTACGAGCAGTACTTC

V gene: TRBV9
clone size: NA
D gene: NA
J gene: TRBJ2-2
CDR3 protein: CASSVGPSNTGELFF
CDR3 DNA: TGTGCCAGCAGCGTAGGTCCTAGCAACACCGGGGAGCTGTTTTTT

V gene: TRBV5-1
clone size: NA
D gene: NA
J gene: TRBJ2-6
CDR3 protein: CASSLQVSGANVLTF
CDR3 DNA: TGCGCCAGCAGCCTCCAGGTCTCTGGGGCCAACGTCCTGACTTTC

V gene: TRBV5-4
clone size: NA
D gene: NA
J gene: TRBJ2-7
CDR3 protein: CASSWAGRGNSYEQYF
CDR3 DNA: TGTGCCAGCAGCTGGGCGGGCAGGGGCAACTCCTACGAGCAGTACTTC

V gene: TRBV6-2/TRBV6-3
clone size: few
D gene: TRBD2
J gene: TRBJ2-3
CDR3 protein: CASSRSGGAGDTQYF
CDR3 DNA: TGTGCCAGCAGCAGAAGCGGGGGGGCCGGAGATACGCAGTATTTT

V gene: TRBV9
clone size: NA
D gene: NA
J gene: TRBJ2-3
CDR3 protein: CASSVDPGPTDTQYF
CDR3 DNA: TGTGCCAGCAGCGTTGACCCAGGTCCCACAGATACGCAGTATTTT

V gene: TRBV11-2
clone size: NA
D gene: TRBD2
J gene: TRBJ2-4
CDR3 protein: CASRVSGGGRNIQYF
CDR3 DNA: TGTGCCAGCAGGGTCTCTGGGGGAGGGAGAAACATTCAGTACTTC

V gene: TRBV11-3
clone size: once
D gene: NA
J gene: TRBJ2-3
CDR3 protein: CASSLVFGALADTQYF
CDR3 DNA: TGTGCCAGCAGCCTAGTTTTTGGGGCATTGGCGGATACGCAGTATTTT

V gene: TRBV2
clone size: NA
D gene: TRBD2
J gene: TRBJ2-5
CDR3 protein: CASGLAIQETQYF
CDR3 DNA: TGTGCCAGCGGACTAGCGATACAAGAGACCCAGTACTTC

V gene: TRBV19
clone size: NA
D gene: NA
J gene: TRBJ1-1
CDR3 protein: CASRERDTEAFF
CDR3 DNA: TGTGCCAGTAGAGAGAGAGACACTGAAGCTTTCTTT

V gene: TRBV2
clone size: NA
D gene: TRBD1
J gene: TRBJ1-5
CDR3 protein: CASSAGTGVLGNQPQHF
CDR3 DNA: TGTGCCAGCAGTGCCGGGACAGGGGTTTTGGGAAATCAGCCCCAGCATTTT

V gene: TRBV7-9
clone size: few
D gene: TRBD1
J gene: TRBJ1-1
CDR3 protein: CASSLVGQGGTTEAFF
CDR3 DNA: TGTGCCAGCAGCTTAGTGGGACAGGGTGGAACCACTGAAGCTTTCTTT

V gene: TRBV7-9
clone size: NA
D gene: NA
J gene: TRBJ1-2
CDR3 protein: CASSALTGLYGYTF
CDR3 DNA: TGTGCCAGCAGCGCCCTCACAGGGCTCTATGGCTACACCTTC

V gene: TRBV2
clone size: once
D gene: NA
J gene: TRBJ2-2
CDR3 protein: CASSGETGELFF
CDR3 DNA: TGTGCCAGCAGTGGAGAAACCGGGGAGCTGTTTTTT